The source of this TCR beta chain is a study of blood T cell repertoires in COVID-19. Study details: In each case, the material was cDNA or gDNA derived from T cells, B-cell-depleted T cells, or PBMCs.

Authors' methods: Reference gene primer amplification gave nucleated cell count estimates. Only in-frame clones appear in the TCRdb table, and some are missing; sequencing was by immunoSEQ multiplex PCR. The V and J calls and clone size come from that table; D and trimming were worked out from the DNA. The sample shows approximately 98,000 clones, about two thirds of them seen only once. The sequence came from a woman in her forties with acute or convalescent COVID-19. Sequencing was done on a sample of peripheral blood.

CDR3 sequence (DNA): TGTGCCAGCAGCTTTGACAATAACTATGGCTACACCTTC. This translates into CASSFDNNYGYTF. The chain couples TRBV6-2 or TRBV6-3 to TRBJ1-2, with D hard to call. Trimming took 6 bases from V and 1 from J, leaving 9 bases between them. Per the germline V gene, CDR1 is MNHEY and CDR2 is SVGEGT. This CDR3 comprises 13 residues.